This T cell receptor beta chain was observed in a study of Ad26.COV2.S vaccination and SARS-CoV-2 variants. Study overall: Among those in the COV1001 Ad26.COV2.S trial arm was the donor. Study-wide results and limits: Vaccinees displayed broader spike-specific TCR repertoires than placebo recipients.

The protocol was immunoSEQ multiplex PCR, while the TCRdb copy is restricted to in-frame clones and leaves out a portion. The sample includes roughly 510,000 clones, around 90% of them seen just once. Note on this clone: No antigen is known for it.

Deletions cut 2 bases from V and 1 base from J, with 8 bases between. This CDR3 comprises 14 residues. Germline V gene lookup returns CDR1 SGHVS and CDR2 FQNEAQ. Treatment given: roughly 20 received Ad26.COV2.S at low or high dose, single or two shots; several received placebo; per-sample allocation not given. Repertoires come from day 63 after the first vaccine or placebo injection. This Boston cohort included adults aged 18-55 years. Vaccination employed an Ad26 vector expressing the Wuhan-strain SARS-CoV-2 spike. The TCR originated in a person aged 18-60 years who received the Ad26.COV2.S COVID-19 vaccine or a placebo. The chain is built from TRBV7-8 and TRBJ1-1; D unclear. The starting material was peripheral blood, obtained in a trial of Ad26.COV2.S vaccine versus placebo. The CDR3 coding sequence is TGTGCCAGCAGCTTAATCGGCTGGAACACTGAAGCTTTCTTT. Amino acid sequence: CASSLIGWNTEAFF.